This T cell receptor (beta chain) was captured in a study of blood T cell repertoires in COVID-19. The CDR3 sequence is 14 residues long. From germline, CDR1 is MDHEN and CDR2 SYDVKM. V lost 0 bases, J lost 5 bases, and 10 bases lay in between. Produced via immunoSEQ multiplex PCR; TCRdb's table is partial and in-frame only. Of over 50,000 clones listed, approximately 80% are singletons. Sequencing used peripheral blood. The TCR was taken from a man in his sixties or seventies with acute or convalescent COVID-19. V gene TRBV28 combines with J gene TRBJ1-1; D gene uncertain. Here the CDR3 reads CASSLWVGETEAFF. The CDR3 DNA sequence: TGTGCCAGCAGTTTATGGGTCGGAGAGACTGAAGCTTTCTTT.